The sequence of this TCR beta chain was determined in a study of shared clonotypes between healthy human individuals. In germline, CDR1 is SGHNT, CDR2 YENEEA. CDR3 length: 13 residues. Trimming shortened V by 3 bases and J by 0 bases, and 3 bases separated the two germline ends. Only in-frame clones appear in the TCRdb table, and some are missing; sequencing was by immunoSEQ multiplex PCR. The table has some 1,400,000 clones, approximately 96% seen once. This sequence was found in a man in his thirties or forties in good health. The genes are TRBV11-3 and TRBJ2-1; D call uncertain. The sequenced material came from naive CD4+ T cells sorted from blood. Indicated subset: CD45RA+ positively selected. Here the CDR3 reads CASSLDSYNEQFF. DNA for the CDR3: TGTGCCAGCAGCTTGGACTCCTACAATGAGCAGTTCTTC.